This section outlines one T cell receptor beta chain sequence together with its context. These data are taken from a study of blood T cell repertoires in COVID-19. Study summary: Samples representing acute and convalescent COVID-19 were sourced from the United States, Italy and Spain. The analysed material was cDNA or gDNA that came from T cells, B-cell-depleted T cells, or PBMCs.

As processed by the authors: Reference gene primer amplification gave estimated nucleated cell counts. The repertoire was sequenced with immunoSEQ multiplex PCR; TCRdb's copy has only in-frame clones and lacks some. The V and J calls and clone size come from that table; D and trimming were worked out from the DNA. The repertoire holds 150,000 to 200,000 clones, with 85% to 90% as singletons. The length of the CDR3 is 14 residues. The V end was cut by 5 bases, the J end by 0 bases, with 7 bases between. Per the germline V gene, CDR1 is MNHEY and CDR2 is SVGAGI. The chain links TRBV6-5 to TRBJ1-4; D is unresolved. The sequence came from a woman of 80 years or more in a cohort sampled during active or convalescent COVID-19. The sequenced sample was peripheral blood. The CDR3 nucleotides read TGTGCCAGCAGTAACAGAGCAACTAATGAAAAACTGTTTTTT. This encodes CASSNRATNEKLFF.